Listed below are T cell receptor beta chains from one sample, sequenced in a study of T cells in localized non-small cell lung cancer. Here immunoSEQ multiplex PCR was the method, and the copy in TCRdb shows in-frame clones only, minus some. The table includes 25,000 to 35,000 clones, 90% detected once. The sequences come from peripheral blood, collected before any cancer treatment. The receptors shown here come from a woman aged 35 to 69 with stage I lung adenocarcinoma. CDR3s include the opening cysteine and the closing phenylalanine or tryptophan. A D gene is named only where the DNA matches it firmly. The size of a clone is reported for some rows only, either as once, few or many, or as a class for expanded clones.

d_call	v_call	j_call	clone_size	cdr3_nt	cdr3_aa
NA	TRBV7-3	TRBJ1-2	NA	TGTGCCAGCAGCCTCCAAGGGGGGTATGGCTACACCTTC	CASSLQGGYGYTF
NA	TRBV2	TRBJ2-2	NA	TGTGCCAGCATAAGGGACGTTGGCACCGGGGAGCTGTTTTTT	CASIRDVGTGELFF
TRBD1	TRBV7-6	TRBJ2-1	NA	TGTGCCAGCAGCCCTACCGGGACAGGGATCCACAATGAGCAGTTCTTC	CASSPTGTGIHNEQFF
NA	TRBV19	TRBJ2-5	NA	TGTGCCAGTAGTAGTCGGGAGACCCAGTACTTC	CASSSRETQYF
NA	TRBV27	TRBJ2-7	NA	TGTGCCAGCAGTTTAAGGGGCGGGGCAGGGAGCTACGAGCAGTACTTC	CASSLRGGAGSYEQYF
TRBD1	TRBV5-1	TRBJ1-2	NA	TGCGCCAGCAGCTTGGCTCAGGGACAGGGATCCTATGGCTACACCTTC	CASSLAQGQGSYGYTF
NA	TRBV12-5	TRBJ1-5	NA	TGTGCTAGTGGTTTACGCGGATTTGGCGGACAGTTTAATAGCAATCAGCCCCAGCATTTT	CASGLRGFGGQFNSNQPQHF
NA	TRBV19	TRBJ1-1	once	TGTGCCAGTAGTGTCACAAAGGAGATGGGCACTGAAGCTTTCTTT	CASSVTKEMGTEAFF
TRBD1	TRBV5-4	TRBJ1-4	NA	TGTGCCAGCAGCGAAGGACAGGGAGACTGGGGAGAACTGTTTTTT	CASSEGQGDWGELFF
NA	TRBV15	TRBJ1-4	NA	TGTGCCACCAGCAGAGATCGTCGCCTACAGGGTGAAAAACTGTTTTTT	CATSRDRRLQGEKLFF
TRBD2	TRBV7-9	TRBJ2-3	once	TGTGCCAGCATTGGGACTAGAGGGTCATTAGATACGCAGTATTTT	CASIGTRGSLDTQYF
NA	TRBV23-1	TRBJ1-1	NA	TGCGCCAGCAGTCAACAGGGGAAAACTGAAGCTTTCTTT	CASSQQGKTEAFF
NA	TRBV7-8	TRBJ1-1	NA	TGTGCCAGCAGCTTAGCGCCCGGGACGGGCACTGAAGCTTTCTTT	CASSLAPGTGTEAFF
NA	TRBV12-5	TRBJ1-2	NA	TGTGCTAGTGGTTTGAGAAGGGGCGATGGCTACACCTTC	CASGLRRGDGYTF
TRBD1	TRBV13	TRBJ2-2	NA	TGTGCCAGCAGCACAACCGGGACAGGCGAGAACACCGGGGAGCTGTTTTTT	CASSTTGTGENTGELFF
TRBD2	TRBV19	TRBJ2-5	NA	TGTGCCAGTAGTATGGGAGCGGGAGCCCAAGAGACCCAGTACTTC	CASSMGAGAQETQYF
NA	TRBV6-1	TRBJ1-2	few	TGTGCCAGCAGTGGGAGCAGGGTGGGGGGCTACACCTTC	CASSGSRVGGYTF